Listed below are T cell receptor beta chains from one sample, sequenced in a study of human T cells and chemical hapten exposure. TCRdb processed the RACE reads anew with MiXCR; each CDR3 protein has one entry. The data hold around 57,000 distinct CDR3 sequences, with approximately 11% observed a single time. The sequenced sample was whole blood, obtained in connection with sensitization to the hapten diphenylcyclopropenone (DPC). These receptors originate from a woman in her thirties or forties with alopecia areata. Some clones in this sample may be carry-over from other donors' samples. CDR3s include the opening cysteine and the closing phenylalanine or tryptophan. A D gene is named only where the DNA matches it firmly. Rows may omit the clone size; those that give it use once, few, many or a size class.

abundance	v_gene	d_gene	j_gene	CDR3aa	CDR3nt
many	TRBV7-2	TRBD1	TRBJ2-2	CASSYPTQGARRDGELFF	TGTGCCAGCAGCTACCCGACACAGGGGGCAAGGAGGGACGGGGAGCTGTTTTTT
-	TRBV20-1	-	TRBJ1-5	CSARTENQPQHF	TGCAGTGCTAGAACCGAAAATCAGCCCCAGCATTTT
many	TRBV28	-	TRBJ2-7	CASSIPPEQYF	TGTGCCAGCAGCATACCCCCCGAGCAGTACTTC
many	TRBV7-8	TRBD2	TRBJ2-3	CASSLAGGSGVTDTQYF	TGTGCCAGCAGCTTAGCGGGCGGTAGCGGGGTTACAGATACGCAGTATTTT
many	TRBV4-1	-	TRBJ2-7	CASSQEVNQRYEQYF	TGCGCCAGCAGCCAAGAGGTAAATCAGCGTTACGAGCAGTACTTC
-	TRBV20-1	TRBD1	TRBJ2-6	CSASPGQPTNVLTF	TGCAGTGCCAGTCCGGGACAGCCCACCAACGTCCTGACTTTC
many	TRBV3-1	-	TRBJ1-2	CASSQDRTGTYGYTF	TGTGCCAGCAGCCAAGATCGTACGGGAACCTATGGCTACACCTTC
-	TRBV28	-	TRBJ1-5	CASVQTYFRGNQPQHF	TGTGCCAGCGTTCAGACATACTTCAGGGGCAATCAGCCCCAGCATTTT
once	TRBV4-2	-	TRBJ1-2	CASSQENGPYGYTF	TGTGCCAGCAGCCAAGAAAACGGTCCCTATGGCTACACCTTC
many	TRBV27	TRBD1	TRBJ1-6	CASSFRDSGSPLHF	TGTGCCAGCAGTTTTCGGGACAGCGGTTCACCCCTCCACTTT
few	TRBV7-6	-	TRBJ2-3	CASSLSAEMITDTQYF	TGTGCCAGCAGCCTATCCGCAGAGATGATCACAGATACGCAGTATTTT
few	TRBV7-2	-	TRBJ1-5	CASSRADSNQPQHF	TGTGCCAGCAGCCGAGCGGACAGTAATCAGCCCCAGCATTTT
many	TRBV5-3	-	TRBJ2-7	CARSLGRAGHEQYF	TGTGCCAGAAGCTTGGGGCGTGCAGGGCACGAGCAGTACTTC
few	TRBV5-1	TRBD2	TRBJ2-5	CASSLVSQREEETQYF	TGCGCCAGCAGCTTGGTGTCGCAGCGGGAGGAAGAGACCCAGTACTTC
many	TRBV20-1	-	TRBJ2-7	CSARENNYEQYF	TGCAGTGCTAGAGAAAACAACTACGAGCAGTACTTC
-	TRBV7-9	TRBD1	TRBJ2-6	CASSTRTGPGANVLTF	TGTGCCAGCAGCACCCGGACAGGGCCTGGGGCCAACGTCCTGACTTTC
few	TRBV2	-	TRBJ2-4	CASSEGRGAGGAKNIQYF	TGTGCCAGCAGTGAAGGTCGGGGTGCCGGGGGTGCCAAAAACATTCAGTACTTC
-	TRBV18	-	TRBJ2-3	CASSLDSGRYTDTQYF	TGTGCCAGCTCACTTGACAGCGGACGTTACACAGATACGCAGTATTTT
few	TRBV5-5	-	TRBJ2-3	CASSLSPSLGADTQYF	TGTGCCAGCAGCTTGTCCCCCTCCCTCGGCGCAGATACGCAGTATTTT
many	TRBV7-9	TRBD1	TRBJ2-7	CASSFGTGLTYEQYF	TGTGCCAGCAGCTTTGGGACAGGGTTAACGTACGAGCAGTACTTC
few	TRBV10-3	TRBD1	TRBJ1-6	CATSPGGNSPLHF	TGTGCCACCTCCCCAGGGGGTAATTCACCCCTCCACTTT
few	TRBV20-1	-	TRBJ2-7	CSAARSGTYEQYF	TGCAGTGCTGCCCGATCCGGGACCTACGAGCAGTACTTC
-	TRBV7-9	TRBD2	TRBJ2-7	CASSLPGLKTYEQYF	TGTGCCAGCAGCCTGCCGGGACTAAAGACCTACGAGCAGTACTTC
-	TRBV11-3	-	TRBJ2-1	CASSLQQWSSYNEQFF	TGTGCCAGCAGCTTACAGCAGTGGAGCTCCTACAATGAGCAGTTCTTC
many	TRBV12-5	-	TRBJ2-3	CASGANSEEDTQYF	TGTGCTAGTGGTGCCAACTCGGAGGAGGATACGCAGTATTTT
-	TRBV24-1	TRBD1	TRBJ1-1	CATRQGDWTEAFF	TGTGCCACCAGACAGGGGGATTGGACTGAAGCTTTCTTT
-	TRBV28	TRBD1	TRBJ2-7	CASRPTGTGNYEQYF	TGTGCCAGCAGGCCCACCGGGACAGGGAACTACGAGCAGTACTTC
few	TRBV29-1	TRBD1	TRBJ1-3	CSVAQGVPASGNTIYF	TGCAGCGTCGCTCAGGGGGTCCCCGCCTCTGGAAACACCATATATTTT
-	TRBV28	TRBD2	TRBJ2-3	CASPPPSGGSTDTQYF	TGTGCCAGCCCTCCCCCTAGCGGGGGGAGCACAGATACGCAGTATTTT
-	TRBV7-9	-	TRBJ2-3	CASSLAEGDTQYF	TGTGCCAGCAGCCTCGCCGAAGGAGATACGCAGTATTTT
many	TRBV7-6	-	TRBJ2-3	CASSFNTDTQYF	TGTGCCAGCAGCTTCAACACAGATACGCAGTATTTT
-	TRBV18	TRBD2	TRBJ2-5	CASSATSGIQETQYF	TGTGCCAGCTCAGCTACTAGCGGCATCCAAGAGACCCAGTACTTC
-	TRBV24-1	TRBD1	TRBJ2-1	CATSDLLTGGSNEQFF	TGTGCCACCAGTGATTTATTGACAGGGGGTAGCAATGAGCAGTTCTTC
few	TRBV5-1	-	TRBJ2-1	CASNGQAGGHEQFF	TGCGCCAGCAACGGACAGGCGGGAGGACATGAGCAGTTCTTC
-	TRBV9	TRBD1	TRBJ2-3	CASSVIGTGSTDTQYF	TGTGCCAGCAGCGTAATCGGGACAGGGTCCACAGATACGCAGTATTTT
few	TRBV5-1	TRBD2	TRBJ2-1	CASSLSASGIPYNEQFF	TGCGCCAGCAGCTTGTCTGCTAGCGGGATCCCCTACAATGAGCAGTTCTTC
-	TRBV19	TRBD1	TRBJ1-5	CASSIRTGGGFQPQHF	TGTGCCAGTAGTATAAGGACAGGGGGAGGATTTCAGCCCCAGCATTTT
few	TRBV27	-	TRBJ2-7	CASSLGGSYEQYF	TGTGCCAGCAGTTTGGGGGGTAGCTACGAGCAGTACTTC
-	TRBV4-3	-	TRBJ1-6	CASSQDGTWNSSLHF	TGCGCCAGCAGCCAAGATGGGACATGGAATTCATCCCTCCACTTT
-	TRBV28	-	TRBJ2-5	CASSLQAIKETQYF	TGTGCCAGCAGTCTACAGGCCATCAAAGAGACCCAGTACTTC
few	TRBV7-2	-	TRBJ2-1	CASSFRGSSYNEQFF	TGTGCCAGCAGCTTTCGGGGAAGCTCCTACAATGAGCAGTTCTTC
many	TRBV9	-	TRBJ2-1	CASSTTGPPEFF	TGTGCCAGCAGCACCACGGGACCTCCGGAGTTCTTC
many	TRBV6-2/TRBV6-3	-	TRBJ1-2	CASNKLRDTGFPYGYTF	TGTGCCAGCAACAAACTCCGGGACACCGGTTTTCCCTATGGCTACACCTTC
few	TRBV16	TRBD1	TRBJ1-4	CASSALQGANEKLFF	TGTGCCAGCAGCGCCCTACAGGGGGCAAATGAAAAACTGTTTTTT
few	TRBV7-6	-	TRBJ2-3	CASSPDRESTDTQYF	TGTGCCAGCAGTCCCGACAGAGAGAGCACAGATACGCAGTATTTT
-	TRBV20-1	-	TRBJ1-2	CSVKSAGTAGYTF	TGCAGTGTGAAATCCGCCGGGACGGCTGGCTACACCTTC
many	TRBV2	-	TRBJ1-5	CASSVGGSNQPQHF	TGTGCCAGCAGTGTGGGGGGTAGCAATCAGCCCCAGCATTTT
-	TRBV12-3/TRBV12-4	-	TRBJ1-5	CASSFYPQGTSTQPQHF	TGTGCCAGCAGTTTCTACCCCCAGGGCACTTCAACTCAGCCCCAGCATTTT
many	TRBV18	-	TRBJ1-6	CASSTYDGPLHF	TGTGCCAGCTCAACTTACGATGGACCCCTCCACTTT
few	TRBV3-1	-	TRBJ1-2	CASSQVLGNYGYTF	TGTGCCAGCAGCCAAGTATTGGGAAACTATGGCTACACCTTC